This TCR beta chain was captured by sequencing in a study of cytomegalovirus exposure and HLA in healthy donors. Trimming cost V 0 bases and J 1 base, with 16 bases left between them. The CDR3 has 18 amino acids. In germline, CDR1 is MGHRA, CDR2 YSYEKL. This clone has only one observation. Using immunoSEQ multiplex PCR, the repertoire was profiled, and TCRdb retains in-frame clones only, with some absent. The sample yields about 55,000 clones, more than 80% seen once. The source of this sequence is a young man in good health and CMV-seronegative. The J gene is TRBJ1-3, the V gene TRBV4-1; a weak D match, TRBD1 (5 bases). Sequencing input: PBMCs. The CDR3 coding sequence is TGCGCCAGCAGCCAAGACTCAGGGTTCTTACGATCTGGAAACACCATATATTTT. Translating it yields CASSQDSGFLRSGNTIYF.